This TCR beta chain was found in a study of blood T cell repertoires in COVID-19. Across the study: COVID-19 samples from acute and convalescent phases originated in the United States, Italy and Spain. T cells, B-cell-depleted T cells, or PBMCs supplied cDNA or gDNA.

Trimming shortened V by 4 bases and J by 1 base, and 13 bases separated the two germline ends. This CDR3 is built from 15 residues. Germline V CDR1 and CDR2: LNHDA, SQIVND (reference sequence). Methods used by the authors: Reference gene primer amplification gave nucleated cell count estimates. Data came from immunoSEQ multiplex PCR; TCRdb stores just in-frame clones and leaves some out. V and J calls and clone size come straight from that table; D and trimming were deduced from the DNA. Of more than 200,000 clones in the sample, around 90% were seen once. This chain joins TRBV19 and TRBJ1-1, with TRBD1 as a possible D gene (6 bases). The TCR originated in a human donor in a cohort sampled during active COVID-19. Sequencing was carried out using peripheral blood. CDR3 nucleotide sequence: TGTGCCAGTAGTAAGCTTCCGGGACAGAACACTGAAGCTTTCTTT. Amino acid sequence: CASSKLPGQNTEAFF.